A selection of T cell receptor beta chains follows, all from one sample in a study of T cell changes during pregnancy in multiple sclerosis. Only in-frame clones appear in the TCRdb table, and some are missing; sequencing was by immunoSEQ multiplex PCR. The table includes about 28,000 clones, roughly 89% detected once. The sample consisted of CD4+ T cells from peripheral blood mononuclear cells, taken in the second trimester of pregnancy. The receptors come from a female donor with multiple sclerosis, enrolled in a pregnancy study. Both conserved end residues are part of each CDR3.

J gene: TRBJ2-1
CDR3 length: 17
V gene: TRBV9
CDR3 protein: CASSVGASGAIFHEQFF

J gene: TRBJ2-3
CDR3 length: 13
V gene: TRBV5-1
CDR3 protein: CASSLESGVLWYF

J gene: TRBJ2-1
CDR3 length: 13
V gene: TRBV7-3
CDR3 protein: CASSGIAGFEQFF

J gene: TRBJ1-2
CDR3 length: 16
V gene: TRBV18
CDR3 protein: CASSAISRPEGYGYTF

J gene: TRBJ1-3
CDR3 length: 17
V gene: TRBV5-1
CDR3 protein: CASSFPPGQGPGNTIYF

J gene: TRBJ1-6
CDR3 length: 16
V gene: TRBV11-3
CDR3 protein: CASSLVDSSYNSPLHF

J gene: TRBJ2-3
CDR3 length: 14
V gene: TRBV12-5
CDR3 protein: CASGSGLSTDTQYF

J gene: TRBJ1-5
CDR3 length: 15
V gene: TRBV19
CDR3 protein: CASSINRGGTQPQHF

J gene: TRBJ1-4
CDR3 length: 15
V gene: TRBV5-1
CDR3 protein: CASSTGDRGPEKLFF

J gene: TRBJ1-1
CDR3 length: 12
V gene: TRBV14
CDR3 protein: CASSYYDTEAFF

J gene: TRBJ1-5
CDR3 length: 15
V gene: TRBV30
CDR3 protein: CAWRPVGGRDQPQHF

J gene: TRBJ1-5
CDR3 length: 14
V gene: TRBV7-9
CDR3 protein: CASSQGHQNQPQHF

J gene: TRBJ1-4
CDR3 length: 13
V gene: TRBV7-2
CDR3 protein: CATASSLNEKLFF

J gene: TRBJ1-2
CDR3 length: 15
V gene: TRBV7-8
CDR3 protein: CASSLVIGEAYGYTF

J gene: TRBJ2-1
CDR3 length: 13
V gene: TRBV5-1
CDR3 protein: CASSLTVNGEQFF

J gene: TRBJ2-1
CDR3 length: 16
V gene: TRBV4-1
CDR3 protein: CASSQDWTGSYNEQFF

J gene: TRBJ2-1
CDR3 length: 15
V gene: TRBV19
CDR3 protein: CASSRAGSSYNEQFF

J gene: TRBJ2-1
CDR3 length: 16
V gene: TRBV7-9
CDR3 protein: CASSLWLAGSYNEQFF

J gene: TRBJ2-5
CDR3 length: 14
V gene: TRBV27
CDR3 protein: CASSKGTHQETQYF

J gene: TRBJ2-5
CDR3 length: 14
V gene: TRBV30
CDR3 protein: CAWNRGQGKETQYF

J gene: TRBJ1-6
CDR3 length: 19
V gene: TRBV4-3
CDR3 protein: CASSQDKGDRGNYNSPLHF

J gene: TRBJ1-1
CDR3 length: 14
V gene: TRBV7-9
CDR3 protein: CASSFPTGTTEAFF

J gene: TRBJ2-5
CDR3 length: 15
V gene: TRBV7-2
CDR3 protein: CASSFNGGAGETQYF

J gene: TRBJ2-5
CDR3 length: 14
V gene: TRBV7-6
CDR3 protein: CASSLGQGQETQYF

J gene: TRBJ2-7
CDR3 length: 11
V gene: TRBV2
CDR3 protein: CASSQFYEQYF

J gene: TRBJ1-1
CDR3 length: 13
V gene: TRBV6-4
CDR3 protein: CASSEGAGGRAFF

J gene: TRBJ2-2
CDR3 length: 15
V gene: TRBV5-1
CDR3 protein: CASSLEGRDTGELFF

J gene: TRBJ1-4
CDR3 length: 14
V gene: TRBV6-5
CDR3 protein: CASTGMGTNEKLFF

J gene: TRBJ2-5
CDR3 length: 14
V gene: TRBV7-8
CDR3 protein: CASSWSSGQETQYF

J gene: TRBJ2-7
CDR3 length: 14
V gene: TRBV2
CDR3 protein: CASSDQGQGYEQYF

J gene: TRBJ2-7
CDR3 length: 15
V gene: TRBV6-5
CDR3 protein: CASSYAGTGGNEQYF

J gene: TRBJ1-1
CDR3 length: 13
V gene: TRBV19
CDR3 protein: CASGLPENTEAFF

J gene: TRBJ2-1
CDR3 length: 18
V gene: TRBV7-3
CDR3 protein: CASSLRDRGMLGVNEQFF